Following are 5 T cell receptor beta chains from one sample sequenced in a study of response to subunit inactivated influenza vaccine. Using its own MiXCR run on the RT-PCR reads, TCRdb lists one record per CDR3 protein. The sample yields 300,000 to 350,000 distinct CDR3 sequences, roughly 22% seen once. The sample consisted of PBMCs from blood, taken around 22 months after vaccination. Source of these receptors: a man aged 45 to 70 who received an inactivated influenza vaccine.

This clonotype was observed a few times. The chain links TRBV12-3 or TRBV12-4 to TRBJ1-3; no clear D. Trimming removed 3 bases from V and 8 bases from J, with 11 bases in between. The CDR3 is 13 residues long. DNA of the CDR3: TGTGCCAGCAGTTTGGGTCCGTGGGACACCATATATTTT. It codes for CASSLGPWDTIYF.

This clonotype has more than one count but fewer than ten. The genes are TRBV9 and TRBJ1-6, with TRBD1 identical over 9 bases. Germline V gene sequence: CDR1 SGDLS, CDR2 YYNGEE. After removal of 0 bases from V and 11 bases from J, the junction contained 6 bases not matched to a gene. The CDR3 has 15 amino acids. CDR3 amino acids: CASSVGQGGGTPLHF. CDR3 DNA: TGTGCCAGCAGCGTAGGACAGGGGGGTGGAACACCCCTCCACTTT. Variable domain in full (rest from reference TRBV9 and TRBJ1-6): DSGVTQTPKHLITATGQRVTLRCSPRSGDLSVYWYQQSLDQGLQFLIQYYNGEERAKGNILERFSAQQFPDLHSELNLSSLELGDSALYFCASSVGQGGGTPLHFGNGTRLTVT.

This clonotype has only a few counts. This sequence joins TRBV11-1 and TRBJ1-2, with 7 nucleotides matching TRBD1. Germline trimming cut 3 bases from V and 2 bases from J; bases unmatched to any gene: 15. The V gene's germline CDR1 is SGHAT and CDR2 FQDESV (reference sequence). The CDR3 is 18 residues long. The CDR3 nucleotides are TGTGCCAGCAGCTTGGAGGGGGCGGCTACCCCCATAAACTATGGCTACACCTTC. As protein: CASSLEGAATPINYGYTF.

This sequence joins TRBV7-7 and TRBJ2-3; no clear D gene. The germline CDR1 and CDR2 sequences are SSHAT and FNYEAQ (reference sequence). V gave up 1 base and J gave up 7 bases, with 9 bases separating them. This CDR3 spans 13 amino acids. This chain's CDR3 is CASSLGFLYTQYF. The CDR3 DNA reads as TGTGCCAGCAGCTTAGGGTTCCTGTATACGCAGTATTTT.

This clonotype has a handful of counts. The chain uses TRBV29-1 and TRBJ1-2, with TRBD1 matching 7 bases. The CDR3 is 12 residues long. With 6 bases clipped from V and 4 bases from J, the junction kept 5 bases outside the gene matches. In germline, CDR1 is SQVTM, CDR2 ANQGSEA. CDR3 loop: CSVSDRVYGYTF. CDR3 nucleotides: TGCAGCGTATCAGACAGGGTCTATGGCTACACCTTC.